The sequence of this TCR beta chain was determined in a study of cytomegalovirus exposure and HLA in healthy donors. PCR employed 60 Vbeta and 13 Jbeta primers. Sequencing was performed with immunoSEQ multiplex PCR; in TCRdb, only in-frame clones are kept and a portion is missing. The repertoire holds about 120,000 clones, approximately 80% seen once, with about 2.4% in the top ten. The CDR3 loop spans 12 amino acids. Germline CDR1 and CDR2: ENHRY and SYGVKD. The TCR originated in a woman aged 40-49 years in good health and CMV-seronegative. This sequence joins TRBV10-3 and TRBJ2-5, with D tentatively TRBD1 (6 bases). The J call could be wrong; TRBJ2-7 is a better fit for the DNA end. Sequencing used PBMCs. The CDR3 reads CAISTGFYEQYF. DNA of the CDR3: TGTGCCATCAGTACAGGGTTCTACGAGCAGTACTTC.